This T cell receptor (beta chain) was recorded in a study of OX40 agonist ivuxolimab in advanced cancers. Study-wide results and limits: CD4+ T cells averaged fewer expanded clones than CD8+ T cells.

After removal of 1 base from V and 3 bases from J, the junction contained 5 bases not matched to a gene. The V gene's germline CDR1 is SEHNR and CDR2 FQNEAQ (reference sequence). CDR3 length: 16 amino acids. Libraries were prepared by immunoSEQ multiplex PCR; TCRdb keeps only in-frame clonotypes and omits some of them. Of 57,000 or so clones detected, around 85% appear once; the ten largest clones hold over 2.5%. As regards this clone: Its antigen remains unknown.

Specimen: CD4+ or CD8+ T cells sorted from blood, collected in a trial of the OX40 agonist ivuxolimab. The chain is built from TRBV7-9 and TRBJ2-3, with 9 bases lining up with TRBD2. The TCR originated in an adult with an advanced solid tumor such as melanoma, head and neck, liver or kidney cancer. The CDR3 reads CASSLEFAGGTDTQYF. CDR3 nucleotides: TGTGCCAGCAGCTTAGAGTTCGCGGGGGGGACAGATACGCAGTATTTT.